The 27 T cell receptor beta chains below were found in one sample sequenced in a study of beta chain features in type 1 diabetes. Study findings and constraints: Among patients with Type 1 diabetes, TCRB CDR3s were moderately but significantly shorter in every one of the four CD4+ subsets.

No antigen is known for these receptors. All of the isolated RNA was reverse transcribed, so expressed TCRB transcripts were sequenced. Some clones are missing from TCRdb's copy, which holds only in-frame ones; the method was immunoSEQ multiplex PCR. In the table there are more than 550,000 clones, over 11% of which are singletons. The sequenced sample consisted of naive CD4+ T cells from blood. The receptor source for this set is a man between 18 and 29 years old with type 1 diabetes.

There are a few counts of this clone. The rearrangement links TRBV28 to TRBJ2-7; TRBD1 matches 7 bases. CDR3 length: 14 residues. Unmatched junction bases numbered 8, after V lost 5 bases and J lost 4 bases. Germline V gene data show CDR1 as MDHEN and CDR2 as SYDVKM. DNA of the CDR3: TGTGCCAGCAGTCCGACAGGGTTTTGGTACGAGCAGTACTTC. This gives the protein CASSPTGFWYEQYF.

J is TRBJ2-1 and V is TRBV23-1; perhaps TRBD1 as D (5 bases). TRBV23-1 is reported as an ORF; its role is uncertain. Deletions cut 0 bases from V and 0 bases from J, with 12 bases between. The CDR3 has 17 amino acids. CDR3 in DNA: TGCGCCAGCAGTCAATCGTATAATGGACACTCCTACAATGAGCAGTTCTTC. Protein sequence: CASSQSYNGHSYNEQFF.

This rearrangement joins TRBV28 to TRBJ1-1; D is undetermined. The CDR3 is 16 amino acids. Germline assignment: CDR1 MDHEN and CDR2 SYDVKM. The V and J ends lost 1 base and 1 base respectively, with 13 bases between them. CDR3 in amino acids: CASSLSTRLSNTEAFF. The CDR3 nucleotides are TGTGCCAGCAGTTTATCAACTCGCCTATCGAACACTGAAGCTTTCTTT.

The chain links TRBV6-6 to TRBJ2-7; the D gene is possibly TRBD1 (6 bases). The germline V and J ends were trimmed by 4 bases and 4 bases, with 14 bases remaining between them. The CDR3 is 14 amino acids. CDR1 and CDR2 from the germline V gene are MNHNY and SVGAGI (reference sequence). The CDR3 region is CASSLQGQTYEQYF. The CDR3, as DNA: TGTGCCAGCAGTTTACAGGGCCAAACTTACGAGCAGTACTTC.

This chain joins TRBV2 and TRBJ2-3; D remains unclear. The V and J ends lost 7 bases and 1 base respectively, with 15 bases between them. CDR3 length equals 15 residues. Germline loops: CDR1 SNHLY, CDR2 FYNNEI. CDR3 DNA: TGTGCCAGCAACCGGATGGTGGGCGGCACAGATACGCAGTATTTT. It is translated as CASNRMVGGTDTQYF.

This clone was seen a few times. V gene TRBV7-3 combines with J gene TRBJ2-4; D is perhaps TRBD1 (6 bases). The CDR3 is made up of 13 amino acids. V lost 5 bases, J lost 5 bases, and 10 bases lay in between. The V gene's germline CDR1 is SGHTA and CDR2 FQGTGA. The DNA for the CDR3 is TGTGCCAGCAGCCCTAGACAGGAAAACATTCAGTACTTC. It encodes CASSPRQENIQYF.

This clone was detected a few times. The rearrangement joins TRBV7-9 to TRBJ2-7; TRBD2 might be the D (5 bases). The CDR3 totals 14 residues. With 3 bases removed from V and 5 bases from J, the gap between germline ends came to 14 bases. CDR1 and CDR2 (germline): SEHNR, FQNEAQ (reference sequence). The CDR3 bases are TGTGCCAGCAGCTTGGTACTAGAAGTTGACGAGCAGTACTTC. Translating it yields CASSLVLEVDEQYF.

The rearrangement links TRBV28 to TRBJ2-7; 7 bases agree with TRBD1. The length of the CDR3 is 15 residues. The trim removed 4 bases at V and 2 bases at J, leaving 8 bases unmatched. Germline V CDR1 and CDR2: MDHEN, SYDVKM. The CDR3 DNA reads TGTGCCAGCAGTTCCGGCGGGCAGGGGGCCTACGAGCAGTACTTC. It is translated as CASSSGGQGAYEQYF. The full variable domain, its missing parts supplied by reference TRBV28 and TRBJ2-7, is DVKVTQSSRYLVKRTGEKVFLECVQDMDHENMFWYRQDPGLGLRLIYFSYDVKMKEKGDIPEGYSVSREKKERFSLILESASTNQTSMYLCASSSGGQGAYEQYFGPGTRLTVT.

This clone was picked up a small number of times. V usage is TRBV30 and J usage is TRBJ2-1; 11 bases fit TRBD2. Germline V gene lookup returns CDR1 GTSNPN and CDR2 SVGIG (reference sequence). The CDR3 is 15 residues long. With 4 bases clipped from V and 4 bases from J, the junction kept 6 bases outside the gene matches. The CDR3 bases are TGTGCCTGGACCCTAGCGGGGGGAGCATACAATGAGCAGTTCTTC. Protein sequence: CAWTLAGGAYNEQFF.

The genes are TRBV10-3 and TRBJ2-3, with 8 positions matching TRBD2. The germline CDR1 and CDR2 sequences are ENHRY and SYGVKD. V trimming: 6 bases; J trimming: 4 bases; junction bases outside the gene matches: 6. The CDR3 loop spans 14 amino acids. The CDR3 is CAIRSGGASDTQYF. In DNA form, the CDR3 reads TGTGCCATCAGGTCCGGGGGGGCCTCAGATACGCAGTATTTT.

This clone was observed a few times. V is TRBV4-1 and J is TRBJ2-5; D gene uncertain. There are 15 residues in the CDR3. CDR1 is MGHRA and CDR2 is YSYEKL in the germline V gene. V lost 3 bases and J lost 1, with 12 bases in between. For the CDR3, the DNA is TGCGCCAGCAGCCATGGGGAAGCGCGCCAAGAGACCCAGTACTTC. Translating it yields CASSHGEARQETQYF.

V usage is TRBV5-1 and J usage is TRBJ1-1; 7 bases line up with TRBD1. The V and J ends lost 8 bases and 4 bases, in that order; junction bases with no gene match: 11. The germline V gene has CDR1 SGHRS and CDR2 YFSETQ. The CDR3 loop spans 14 amino acids. The CDR3 DNA is TGCGCCAGTCTCGCTGCGCAGGGGGGCACTGAAGCTTTCTTT. Translating it yields CASLAAQGGTEAFF.

Comment on this clone: In this CDR3 the conserved last residue, phenylalanine or tryptophan, is missing, so a read error is likely. V gene TRBV4-1 combines with J gene TRBJ1-2, with D maybe TRBD1 (5 bases). CDR3 length: 15 residues. CDR1 and CDR2 from the germline V gene are MGHRA and YSYEKL. The ends were cut back, 1 base at V and 2 bases at J, with 11 bases in the middle. The CDR3 protein is CASSQGGRGNYGYTY. As DNA, the CDR3 is TGCGCCAGCAGCCAAGGGGGCCGGGGCAACTATGGCTACACCTAC.

In its sample, this clone was seen a few times. This specimen includes other DNA sequences encoding the same CDR3. The chain employs TRBV30 and TRBJ2-5, with D possibly matching TRBD1 (5 bases). The germline gives CDR1 GTSNPN, CDR2 SVGIG (reference sequence). V shed 2 bases and J shed 5 bases, with 9 bases lying between them. The CDR3 is 12 residues long. CDR3 DNA sequence: TGTGCCTGGAGTCGTGGGGCGGAGACCCAGTACTTC. Encoded protein: CAWSRGAETQYF. Using reference TRBV30 and TRBJ2-5 for the parts outside the CDR3, the full variable domain is SQTIHQWPATLVQPVGSPLSLECTVEGTSNPNLYWYRQAAGRGLQLLFYSVGIGQISSEVPQNLSASRPQDRQFILSSKKLLLSDSGFYLCAWSRGAETQYFGPGTRLLVL.

The rearrangement links TRBV19 to TRBJ2-5; D is possibly TRBD1 (6 bases). Germline CDR1 and CDR2: LNHDA and SQIVND (reference sequence). The CDR3 runs to 13 residues. V shed 2 bases and J shed 12 bases, with 16 bases lying between them. The CDR3 DNA sequence: TGTGCCAGTAGTATATTGCTGTGGGACAAGGAGTACTTC. Its protein product is CASSILLWDKEYF.

This chain connects TRBV10-3 to TRBJ2-1; 8 positions agree with TRBD1. V lost 10 bases, J lost 0 bases, and 8 bases stayed unmatched. CDR1 ENHRY and CDR2 SYGVKD come from the germline V gene. CDR3 length equals 15 residues. For the CDR3, the DNA is TGTGCCAACTTGACAGGGGAAGACTCCTACAATGAGCAGTTCTTC. This codes for CANLTGEDSYNEQFF.

The chain has TRBV5-1 and TRBJ2-7; possible D gene TRBD2, 5 bases. Germline V gene data show CDR1 as SGHRS and CDR2 as YFSETQ. The V end lost 4 bases, the J end lost 2 bases, and 16 bases lay between the germline ends. This CDR3 region has 15 residues. The CDR3 sequence is CASSNQAPSTYEQYF. CDR3 nucleotides: TGCGCCAGCAGCAACCAGGCCCCTAGCACCTACGAGCAGTACTTC.

This chain joins TRBV5-6 and TRBJ2-2, with D uncertain. The V and J ends lost 0 bases and 6 bases respectively, with 3 bases between them. There are 12 residues in the CDR3. CDR1 and CDR2 from the germline V gene are SGHDT and YYEEEE. DNA for the CDR3: TGTGCCAGCAGCTTGGATTCCGGGGAGCTGTTTTTT. Amino acids: CASSLDSGELFF.

In this sample, this clone turned up a few times. This chain uses TRBV18 with TRBJ2-1, with D perhaps assigned TRBD1 or TRBD2 (5 bases each). Per the germline V gene, CDR1 is KGHSH and CDR2 is LQKENI. The CDR3 consists of 14 residues. V was trimmed by 6 bases and J by 4 bases, leaving 13 bases between them. CDR3 bases: TGTGCCAGCTCTATTCCTTGGGGGTACAATGAGCAGTTCTTC. Translated, it gives CASSIPWGYNEQFF.

The chain carries TRBV18 and TRBJ2-1; TRBD1 aligns across 12 bases. Trimming at V came to 3 bases and at J to 8 bases, leaving 2 bases not matched to a gene. The CDR3 covers 14 residues. Per germline, CDR1 KGHSH and CDR2 LQKENI. The CDR3, as DNA: TGTGCCAGCTCACCGGGACAGGGGGCGGATGAGCAGTTCTTC. Its translation is CASSPGQGADEQFF.

Only a few counts were recorded for this clone. The chain employs TRBV6-5 and TRBJ2-5, with TRBD2 as a possible D gene (6 bases). The CDR3 runs to 15 residues. V lost 0 bases, J lost 5 bases, and 13 bases lay in between. The germline CDR1 and CDR2 sequences are MNHEY and SVGAGI. The CDR3 DNA is TGTGCCAGCAGTTACTCGTCCGGGAGAGGGGAGACCCAGTACTTC. It yields the protein CASSYSSGRGETQYF.

This rearrangement joins TRBV30 to TRBJ1-4; 7 bases are a match to TRBD1. The CDR3 spans 16 residues. The trim removed 0 bases at V and 5 bases at J, leaving 9 bases unmatched. Per germline, CDR1 GTSNPN and CDR2 SVGIG (reference sequence). CDR3 nucleotides: TGTGCCTGGAGTGTACGTCAGACAGGGAGAAATGAAAAACTGTTTTTT. It encodes CAWSVRQTGRNEKLFF.

The chain combines TRBV9 with TRBJ1-1; 9 bases fit TRBD1. This CDR3 has 16 residues. Germline V lookup: CDR1 SGDLS, CDR2 YYNGEE. The V and J ends lost 0 bases and 5 bases, in that order; junction bases with no gene match: 8. CDR3 in DNA: TGTGCCAGCAGCGTAGGAGGGGGACAGGGAGGGACTGAAGCTTTCTTT. Translating it yields CASSVGGGQGGTEAFF.

V usage is TRBV9 and J usage is TRBJ1-5; TRBD1 matches 9 bases. V dropped 4 bases and J dropped 9; count of bases not matched to a gene: 14. The length of the CDR3 is 16 residues. The germline V gene has CDR1 SGDLS and CDR2 YYNGEE. CDR3 coding DNA: TGTGCCAGCAGCTTCGAAGGGGGACAGGGAACGGCGCCCCAGCATTTT. It is translated as CASSFEGGQGTAPQHF. The variable domain in full, completed from reference TRBV9 and TRBJ1-5, reads DSGVTQTPKHLITATGQRVTLRCSPRSGDLSVYWYQQSLDQGLQFLIQYYNGEERAKGNILERFSAQQFPDLHSELNLSSLELGDSALYFCASSFEGGQGTAPQHFGDGTRLSIL.

The chain couples TRBV19 to TRBJ1-1, with 7 bases identical to TRBD1. Unmatched junction bases numbered 4, after V lost 4 bases and J lost 5 bases. Germline V gene lookup returns CDR1 LNHDA and CDR2 SQIVND (reference sequence). The CDR3 runs 13 residues. In DNA form, the CDR3 reads TGTGCCAGTAGTACGACAGGGAGGACTGAAGCTTTCTTT. Its translation: CASSTTGRTEAFF.

The V and J genes are TRBV18 and TRBJ2-3; D tentatively reads TRBD1 or TRBD2 (6 bases each). Germline CDR1 and CDR2: KGHSH and LQKENI. The CDR3 extends over 14 amino acids. With 4 bases removed from V and 1 base from J, the gap between germline ends came to 9 bases. CDR3 sequence reads: CASSRGARTDTQYF. In DNA, the CDR3 is TGTGCCAGCTCACGGGGGGCCCGCACAGATACGCAGTATTTT.

This clone was found once. This rearrangement joins TRBV4-2 to TRBJ2-1; weak D call: TRBD1 (6 bases). Trimming left V 5 bases short and J 6 bases short, with 11 bases between. The germline gives CDR1 LGHNA, CDR2 YNFKEQ. The CDR3 has 13 residues. In nucleotides, the CDR3 is TGTGCCAGCAGCTTGGGGGCAGTCAATGAGCAGTTCTTC. Amino acids: CASSLGAVNEQFF.